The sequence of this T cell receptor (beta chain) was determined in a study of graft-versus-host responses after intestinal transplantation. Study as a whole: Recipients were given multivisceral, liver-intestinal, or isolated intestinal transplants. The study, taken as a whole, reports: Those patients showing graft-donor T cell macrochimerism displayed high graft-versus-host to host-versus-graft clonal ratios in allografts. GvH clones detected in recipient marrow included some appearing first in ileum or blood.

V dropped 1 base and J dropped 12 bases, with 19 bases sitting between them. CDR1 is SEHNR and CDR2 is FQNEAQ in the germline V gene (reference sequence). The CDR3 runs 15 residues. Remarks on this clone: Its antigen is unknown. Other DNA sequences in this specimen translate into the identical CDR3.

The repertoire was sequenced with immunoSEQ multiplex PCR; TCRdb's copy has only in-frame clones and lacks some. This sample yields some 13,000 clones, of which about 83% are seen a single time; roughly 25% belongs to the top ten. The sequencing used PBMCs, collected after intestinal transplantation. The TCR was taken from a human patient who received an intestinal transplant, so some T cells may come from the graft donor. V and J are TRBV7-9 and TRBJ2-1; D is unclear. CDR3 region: CASSLDAGYGRAQFF. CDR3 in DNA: TGTGCCAGCAGCTTAGATGCTGGCTATGGACGGGCGCAGTTCTTC.